These 20 T cell receptor beta chains share one sample of origin, sequenced in a study of molecular identifiers for immune sequencing clone quantification (dated by TCRdb to about 2018). The library was built by means of PCR. Data came from an Illumina MiSeq. TCRdb trimmed public reads at Q25 via fastp, called clones via MiXCR and kept in-frame beta chains. Each CDR3 protein appears once, grouped with its most common genes and DNA. The sample data list 37,000 or so distinct CDR3 sequences, and 18% of these were observed just once. The top ten hold 7% to 9% of the sample. The material sequenced was naive CD8+ T cells from blood, with Jurkat cell RNA spiked in. The cell subset or site label corresponds to: FACS-sorted CD8+CD4-CCR7+CD45RA+ naive T cells. The receptor source for this set is a human donor in good health. Some libraries in this study had Jurkat cell RNA spiked in.

This clonotype was counted many times. The chain uses TRBV7-8 and TRBJ2-1; the match to TRBD2 covers 10 bases. J was trimmed by 0 bases and V by 5 bases; bases with no gene match: 7. CDR1 is SGHVS and CDR2 is FQNEAQ in the germline V gene. The CDR3 sequence is 17 residues long. The CDR3 loop reads CASSPGLAESSYNEQFF. The CDR3 DNA follows: TGTGCCAGCAGCCCCGGACTAGCGGAGAGCTCCTACAATGAGCAGTTCTTC. Variable domain in full (rest from reference TRBV7-8 and TRBJ2-1): GAGVSQSPRYKVAKRGQDVALRCDPISGHVSLFWYQQALGQGPEFLTYFQNEAQLDKSGLPSDRFFAERPEGSVSTLKIQRTQQEDSAVYLCASSPGLAESSYNEQFFGPGTRLTVL.

The sample holds many counts of this clonotype. V gene TRBV6-2 or TRBV6-3 combines with J gene TRBJ2-1; D not resolved. The CDR3 has 12 amino acids. Deletions cut 5 bases from V and 6 bases from J, with 8 bases between. The V gene's germline CDR1 is MNHEY and CDR2 SVGEGT. CDR3 residues: CASSPGANEQFF. CDR3 nucleotide sequence: TGTGCCAGCAGTCCTGGAGCCAATGAGCAGTTCTTC.

This clonotype was recorded at least ten times. This sequence joins TRBV7-9 and TRBJ2-1; 13 nucleotides match TRBD2. Germline values: CDR1 SEHNR, CDR2 FQNEAQ (reference sequence). V lost 4 bases, J lost 8 bases, and 5 bases stayed unmatched. The CDR3 is 15 residues long. Here the CDR3 DNA reads TGTGCCAGCAGCTACGGACTAGCGGGAGAGGATGAGCAGTTCTTC. This sequence encodes CASSYGLAGEDEQFF.

The V call is TRBV5-4, the J call TRBJ2-5, with 9 bases aligning to TRBD2. Looked up from germline, CDR1 is SGHNT and CDR2 is YYREEE (reference sequence). Trimming removed 4 bases from V and 4 bases from J; junction bases left unmatched: 8. The CDR3 is made up of 15 amino acids. DNA for the CDR3: TGTGCCAGCAGCGTGTTAGCGGGAGAGGGAGAGACCCAGTACTTC. Its translation is CASSVLAGEGETQYF.

This clonotype was recorded at least ten times. The V call is TRBV4-3, the J call TRBJ2-7; TRBD1 is a possible D gene (5 bases). The V end was cut by 0 bases, the J end by 0 bases, with 15 bases between. CDR3 length equals 17 residues. In germline, CDR1 is LGHNA, CDR2 YSLEER. The chain's CDR3 is CASSQDTGHRSSYEQYF. Here the CDR3 DNA reads TGCGCCAGCAGCCAAGATACCGGACACCGTAGCTCCTACGAGCAGTACTTC.

This clonotype was picked up a small number of times. V gene TRBV19 combines with J gene TRBJ2-1; TRBD2 matches 10 bases. This CDR3 is built from 15 residues. The ends lost 5 bases at V and 4 bases at J; junction bases unmatched: 5. CDR1 and CDR2 (germline): LNHDA, SQIVND (reference sequence). CDR3 DNA sequence: TGTGCCAGTAGTGCTAGCGGGAGTACATACAATGAGCAGTTCTTC. Translated, it gives CASSASGSTYNEQFF.

This clonotype was seen more than once but under ten times. A much larger clone differs by one base, so this may be a read error. The rearrangement links TRBV7-6 to TRBJ1-3, with TRBD1 identical over 8 bases. The V gene's germline CDR1 is SGHVS and CDR2 FNYEAQ. With 5 bases clipped from V and 11 bases from J, the junction kept 11 bases outside the gene matches. The CDR3 sequence is 14 residues long. Here the CDR3 reads CASSLGQVADAIYF. CDR3 sequence (DNA): TGTGCCAGCAGCCTGGGACAGGTTGCGGACGCCATATATTTT. The whole variable domain, filled in from reference TRBV7-6 and TRBJ1-3, reads GAGVSQSPRYKVTKRGQDVALRCDPISGHVSLYWYRQALGQGPEFLTYFNYEAQQDKSGLPNDRFSAERPEGSISTLTIQRTEQRDSAMYRCASSLGQVADAIYFGEGSWLTVV.

This clonotype was counted many times. The chain has TRBV6-6 and TRBJ2-1; D gene unclear. Germline lookup yields CDR1 MNHNY and CDR2 SVGAGI (reference sequence). The length of the CDR3 is 14 residues. Deletions cut 2 bases from V and 1 base from J, with 6 bases between. CDR3 bases: TGTGCCAGCAGTTACGCCGGATCCTACAATGAGCAGTTCTTC. This encodes CASSYAGSYNEQFF.

This clonotype came up a few times. V is TRBV6-5 and J is TRBJ2-7; 8 nucleotides line up with TRBD1. Germline V CDR1 and CDR2: MNHEY, SVGAGI. Losses at the gene ends were 8 bases for V and 0 bases for J; bases not matched to a gene: 6. CDR3 length: 14 amino acids. DNA of the CDR3: TGTGCCAGCCGAGACAGGGGCAGCTCCTACGAGCAGTACTTC. Residues: CASRDRGSSYEQYF.

This clonotype was observed many times. The gene calls are TRBV28 and TRBJ1-2; D call uncertain. The CDR3 is 14 amino acids. V was clipped by 4 bases and J by 3 bases, with 12 bases between them. Germline lookup yields CDR1 MDHEN and CDR2 SYDVKM. DNA for the CDR3: TGTGCCAGCAGTTCCCTGGGGTTCTACTATGGCTACACCTTC. Protein sequence: CASSSLGFYYGYTF.

This clonotype was counted at least ten times. This chain links TRBV6-2 or TRBV6-3 with TRBJ2-2; 11 bases line up with TRBD2. This CDR3 is built from 17 residues. Looked up from germline, CDR1 is MNHEY and CDR2 is SVGEGT. The junction had 8 bases not matched to a gene; V was cut back by 4 bases and J by 4 bases. This CDR3 reads CASSFYLAGGPTGELFF. CDR3 bases: TGTGCCAGCAGTTTCTACTTAGCGGGAGGGCCCACCGGGGAGCTGTTTTTT.

This clonotype has ten or more counts. The chain combines TRBV6-1 with TRBJ2-1; the D gene is possibly TRBD2 (5 bases). This CDR3 comprises 14 residues. The germline V gene encodes CDR1 MNHNS and CDR2 SASEGT. V was cut by 10 bases and J by 5 bases, with 18 bases left in between. The DNA for the CDR3 is TGTGCCACTAGGCTAGCTCCTCAACACAATGAGCAGTTCTTC. Protein sequence: CATRLAPQHNEQFF.

About this clonotype: A much more abundant neighbour one base away suggests this may be a read error. The chain joins TRBV6-4 to TRBJ2-3; D might be TRBD2 (6 bases). Per the germline V gene, CDR1 is MRHNA and CDR2 is SNTAGT. The CDR3 is made up of 15 amino acids. Between the trimmed V and J ends, which lost 2 bases and 9 bases, there was a span of 18 bases. DNA of the CDR3: TGTGCCAGCAGTGACATGCCGGGGCCCCGGGGGACGCAGTATTTT. The encoded protein is CASSDMPGPRGTQYF.

A note on this clonotype: A much larger clone lies one base from this, so it may be a read error. The chain couples TRBV7-3 to TRBJ2-1; D perhaps matches TRBD2 (6 bases). Germline V lookup: CDR1 SGHTA, CDR2 FQGTGA. Trimming left V 6 bases short and J 10 bases short, with 10 bases between. The CDR3 consists of 11 residues. The CDR3 loop is CASSSGVEQFF. In nucleotides, the CDR3 is TGTGCCAGCAGTTCGGGAGTGGAGCAGTTCTTC.

The rearrangement uses TRBV7-3 and TRBJ2-1, with TRBD2 matching over 11 bases. CDR3 size: 15 residues. V shed 5 bases and J 6 bases; nucleotides not matched to a gene: 6. Germline assignment: CDR1 SGHTA and CDR2 FQGTGA. CDR3 nucleotides: TGTGCCAGCAGCATACTAGCGGGAGATTTCAATGAGCAGTTCTTC. It translates to CASSILAGDFNEQFF.

This clonotype was counted at least ten times. This chain links TRBV27 with TRBJ2-1; 8 nucleotides agree with TRBD1. V lost 5 bases, J lost 6 bases, and 12 bases stayed unmatched. The CDR3 length is 16 residues. Germline CDR1 and CDR2: MNHEY and SMNVEV (reference sequence). In nucleotides, the CDR3 is TGTGCCAGCAGTCAAAAGGACAGGGTTCAAGTCAATGAGCAGTTCTTC. Translation: CASSQKDRVQVNEQFF.

This clonotype was detected many times. This chain uses TRBV2 with TRBJ2-1; 9 positions agree with TRBD2. This CDR3 spans 17 amino acids. Germline CDR1 reads SNHLY; CDR2 reads FYNNEI. Losses at the gene ends were 8 bases for V and 5 bases for J; bases not matched to a gene: 16. CDR3 sequence reads: CASPRGGSSGAHNEQFF. The DNA for the CDR3 is TGTGCCAGCCCCCGGGGTGGATCTAGCGGGGCCCACAATGAGCAGTTCTTC.

The chain employs TRBV7-9 and TRBJ1-5, with D unclear. Trimming stripped 6 bases from V and 3 bases from J, with 24 bases between. CDR3 length: 18 amino acids. Germline values: CDR1 SEHNR, CDR2 FQNEAQ (reference sequence). The CDR3 here is CASSSVEGSPIPNQPQHF. In nucleotides, the CDR3 is TGTGCCAGCAGTTCCGTGGAGGGCTCTCCCATTCCCAATCAGCCCCAGCATTTT.

This clonotype was counted a single time. The chain employs TRBV28 and TRBJ2-1, with D uncertain. The germline CDR1 and CDR2 sequences are MDHEN and SYDVKM. V shed 2 bases and J shed 7 bases, with 12 bases lying between them. The CDR3 is 14 amino acids. This CDR3 is CASSLGWSRNEQFF. The CDR3 DNA reads TGTGCCAGCAGTTTAGGGTGGAGCCGGAATGAGCAGTTCTTC.

At least ten counts were recorded for this clonotype. J is TRBJ2-4 and V is TRBV20-1; 7 bases map to TRBD2. This CDR3 region has 15 residues. Germline V gene data show CDR1 as DFQATT and CDR2 as SNEGSKA (reference sequence). V lost 6 bases to trimming and J lost 1 base; unmatched junction nucleotides: 9. The DNA for the CDR3 is TGCAGTGCCCAACGGGCGGGAGAGGCCAAAAACATTCAGTACTTC. It translates to CSAQRAGEAKNIQYF.